The clone carrying this T cell receptor (beta chain) has only one observation. CDR1 is SQVTM and CDR2 is ANQGSEA in the germline V gene. The CDR3 runs 15 residues. V shed 5 bases and J shed 0 bases, with 14 bases lying between them. This entry is derived from a study of blood T cell repertoires in COVID-19. Study at large: The United States, Italy and Spain were the sources of the acute and convalescent COVID-19 samples. The cDNA or gDNA used as material had been derived from T cells, B-cell-depleted T cells, or PBMCs.

Sequencing was performed with immunoSEQ multiplex PCR; in TCRdb, only in-frame clones are kept and a portion is missing. This sample has 200,000 to 250,000 clones, with approximately 83% found just once. Sequencing was done on a sample of peripheral blood. This receptor was obtained from a woman younger than 45 who had recovered from COVID-19. V and J are TRBV29-1 and TRBJ1-3, with a tentative D call TRBD1 (5 bases). The CDR3 loop reads CSVLGLHSSGNTIYF. The CDR3 bases are TGCAGCGTTCTGGGACTCCACAGCTCTGGAAACACCATATATTTT.